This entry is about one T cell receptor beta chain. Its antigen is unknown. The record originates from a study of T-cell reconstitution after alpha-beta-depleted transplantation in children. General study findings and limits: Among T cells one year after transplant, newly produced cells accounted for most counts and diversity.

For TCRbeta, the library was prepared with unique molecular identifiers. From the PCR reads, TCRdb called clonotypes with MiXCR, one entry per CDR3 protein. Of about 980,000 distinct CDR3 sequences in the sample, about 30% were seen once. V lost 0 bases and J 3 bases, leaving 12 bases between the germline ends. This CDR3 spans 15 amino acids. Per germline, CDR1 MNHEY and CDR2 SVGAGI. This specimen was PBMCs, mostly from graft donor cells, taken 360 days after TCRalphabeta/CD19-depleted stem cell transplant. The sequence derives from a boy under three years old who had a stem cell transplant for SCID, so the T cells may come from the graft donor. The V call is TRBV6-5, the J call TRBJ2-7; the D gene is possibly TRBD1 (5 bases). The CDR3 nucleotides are TGTGCCAGCAGTTACTCGTCCAGGGCCTACTACGAGCAGTACTTC. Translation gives CASSYSSRAYYEQYF.